These 23 T cell receptor beta chains were all obtained from the same sample, sequenced in a study of T cells expressing NK-cell markers. After re-calling the 5' RACE reads, TCRdb lists one entry per CDR3 protein, DNA absent. The sample data list 300,000 to 450,000 distinct CDR3 sequences. Sequencing was done on a sample of blood T cells: a sorted CD56 or NKG2C T cell subset, CD4+ or CD8+ T cells, or bulk PBMC T cells (not recorded which). Receptors were obtained from a man aged 18-69 years in good health.

The genes are TRBV12-3 or TRBV12-4 and TRBJ1-1; TCRdb selects TRBD1, and the lack of DNA leaves this call unchecked. The CDR3 sequence is 15 residues long. The CDR3 sequence is CASSLHRQGNTEAFF.

This rearrangement joins TRBV11-2 to TRBJ2-2; TCRdb names TRBD2, which stays unverified in the absence of DNA. Germline values: CDR1 SGHAT, CDR2 FQNNGV. The length of the CDR3 is 15 residues. CDR3 amino acids: CASSQDFHNTGELFF.

The chain recombines TRBV7-9 with TRBJ1-3; the TCRdb call, TRBD1, lacks DNA for checking. This CDR3 spans 17 amino acids. CDR1 is SEHNR, CDR2 FQNEAQ, per germline (reference sequence). CDR3 loop: CASSSPYATLSGNTIYF. The variable domain in full, completed from reference TRBV7-9 and TRBJ1-3, reads DTGVSQNPRHKITKRGQNVTFRCDPISEHNRLYWYRQTLGQGPEFLTYFQNEAQLEKSRLLSDRFSAERPKGSFSTLEIQRTEQGDSAMYLCASSSPYATLSGNTIYFGEGSWLTVV.

The chain combines TRBV13 with TRBJ1-6. The germline CDR1 and CDR2 sequences are PRHDT and FYEKMQ (reference sequence). The CDR3 totals 18 residues. The CDR3 sequence is CASSLGLPGPLPVSPLHF.

This CDR3 is CASSQVAGWMGTEAFF. The chain links TRBV3-1 to TRBJ1-1. Germline assignment: CDR1 LGHDT and CDR2 YNNKEL (reference sequence). The CDR3 is made up of 16 amino acids.

The rearrangement joins TRBV5-1 to TRBJ2-5; the D gene TCRdb calls, TRBD1, cannot be checked with no DNA. The CDR3 is 16 amino acids. Germline V lookup: CDR1 SGHRS, CDR2 YFSETQ. CDR3 region: CASSSTSQGLRETQYF.

The V and J genes are TRBV20-1 and TRBJ2-4; TCRdb picks TRBD1, but there is no DNA to check that call. This CDR3 region has 13 residues. Germline loops: CDR1 DFQATT, CDR2 SNEGSKA (reference sequence). The CDR3 loop reads CSASPGSINIQYF.

The rearrangement uses TRBV12-3 or TRBV12-4 and TRBJ2-7. The CDR3 length is 14 residues. CDR3 region: CASVEGGSFHEQYF.

The rearrangement uses TRBV7-8 and TRBJ2-2. This CDR3 is 14 amino acids long. Per germline, CDR1 SGHVS and CDR2 FQNEAQ. CDR3 residues: CASRLRQNTGELFF.

This chain connects TRBV5-4 to TRBJ2-4; checking the TCRdb D call of TRBD2 is not possible without DNA. Per germline, CDR1 SGHNT and CDR2 YYREEE (reference sequence). This CDR3 is 15 amino acids long. CDR3: CASSPGLRGKNIQYF.

The chain employs TRBV18 and TRBJ1-1. Looked up from germline, CDR1 is KGHSH and CDR2 is LQKENI. This CDR3 spans 12 amino acids. The CDR3 protein is CASSPRETEAFF.

This chain links TRBV20-1 with TRBJ2-7. In germline, CDR1 is DFQATT, CDR2 SNEGSKA (reference sequence). The CDR3 loop spans 16 amino acids. CDR3 sequence reads: CSASITSGVNPYEQYF.

The chain employs TRBV9 and TRBJ1-3. Germline V lookup: CDR1 SGDLS, CDR2 YYNGEE. This CDR3 spans 16 amino acids. CDR3: CASSVLVGYSGNTIYF.

The J gene is TRBJ1-1, the V gene TRBV18. Germline CDR1 is KGHSH and CDR2 is LQKENI. The CDR3 is 15 amino acids. The CDR3: CASSWGGGMNTEAFF.

The V gene is TRBV20-1, the J gene TRBJ2-7; TCRdb's D gene call, TRBD2, goes unchecked for lack of DNA. Germline V gene data show CDR1 as DFQATT and CDR2 as SNEGSKA (reference sequence). The CDR3 loop spans 16 amino acids. The CDR3 spells CSARDIGLAGAYEQYF.

The chain is built from TRBV20-1 and TRBJ1-1; TCRdb's D call, TRBD1, is unchecked because there is no DNA. The CDR3 contains 14 residues. Germline V gene lookup returns CDR1 DFQATT and CDR2 SNEGSKA (reference sequence). The CDR3 loop is CSARDRVVYTEAFF.

The V gene is TRBV29-1, the J gene TRBJ2-5; there is no DNA to check the TCRdb D call of TRBD1. The CDR3 length is 16 residues. Germline V gives CDR1 SQVTM, CDR2 ANQGSEA. The CDR3 sequence: CSVGKVGGAFRETQYF.

J is TRBJ1-3 and V is TRBV12-3 or TRBV12-4; TCRdb reports TRBD1, a call that lacks DNA to check it against. There are 16 residues in the CDR3. CDR3 amino acids: CASRPTGEGSGNTIYF.

The V call is TRBV6-9, the J call TRBJ2-2; there is no DNA to check the TCRdb D call of TRBD2. This CDR3 comprises 15 residues. Germline CDR1 and CDR2: MNHGY and SVAAGI. The CDR3 loop reads CASSYSAERDGELFF.

The rearrangement uses TRBV7-2 and TRBJ2-7; absent DNA, TCRdb's TRBD1 call cannot be checked. Germline CDR1 SGHTA, CDR2 FQGNSA. This CDR3 has 15 amino acids. The CDR3: CASTPETARNYEQYF.

The CDR3 is CSAGLGGFATGEQFF. The chain uses TRBV20-1 and TRBJ2-1; TCRdb names TRBD1, which stays unverified in the absence of DNA. This CDR3 spans 15 amino acids. In germline, CDR1 is DFQATT, CDR2 SNEGSKA (reference sequence).

V and J are TRBV7-3 and TRBJ2-2; the TRBD1 assignment by TCRdb is unverifiable without DNA. Germline V CDR1 and CDR2: SGHTA, FQGTGA. The CDR3 has 18 residues. CDR3 sequence reads: CASSLMAGGRDGTGELFF.

The chain uses TRBV25-1 and TRBJ1-2. CDR3 length: 11 residues. Germline loops: CDR1 MGHDK, CDR2 SYGVNS. The CDR3 region is CASSVNYGYTF.